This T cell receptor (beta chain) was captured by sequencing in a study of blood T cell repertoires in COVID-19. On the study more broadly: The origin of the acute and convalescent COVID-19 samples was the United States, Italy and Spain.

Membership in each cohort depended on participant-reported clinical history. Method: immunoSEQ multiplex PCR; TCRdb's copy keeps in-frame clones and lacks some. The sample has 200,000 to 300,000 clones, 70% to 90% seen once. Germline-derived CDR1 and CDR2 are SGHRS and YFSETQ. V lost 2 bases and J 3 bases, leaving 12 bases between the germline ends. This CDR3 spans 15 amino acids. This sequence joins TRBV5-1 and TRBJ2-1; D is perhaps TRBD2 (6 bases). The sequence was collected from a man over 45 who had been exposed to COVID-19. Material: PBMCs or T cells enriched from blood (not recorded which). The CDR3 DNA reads TGCGCCAGCAGCTTAGGCGGGGCACTCTACAATGAGCAGTTCTTC. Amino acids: CASSLGGALYNEQFF.